The sequence of this T cell receptor (beta chain) was determined in a study of OX40 agonist ivuxolimab in advanced cancers. Turning to the overall study: Ivuxolimab was a fully human IgG2 agonistic monoclonal antibody targeting the costimulatory receptor OX40 (CD134). Partial responses occurred in three dose-escalation patients, of whom one had hepatocellular carcinoma and two had cutaneous melanoma. Patients were allowed to have had prior anti-PD-1, anti-PD-L1 or anti-CTLA-4 therapy, and approximately 39% of the dose-escalation patients had been treated with checkpoint inhibitors. Intravenous ivuxolimab was administered to patients every 2 weeks at six dose levels: 0.01, 0.1, 0.3, 1.5, 3 and 10 mg/kg. Of the roughly 50 dose-escalation patients, hepatocellular carcinoma was present in around 20, melanoma in approximately 15, renal cell carcinoma in 9 and head and neck cancer in 9. The dose-escalation cohort was about 83% male with a mean age of about 60 years, ranging from roughly 20 to 80. Peripheral TCRbeta sequencing was intended to test whether TCR sequence diversity was altered and clonal T-cell expansion was caused by ivuxolimab. The monotherapy dose-escalation portion (N of about 50 patients) of the phase I ivuxolimab trial is reported in the paper.

Inclusive of the bounding cysteine and phenylalanine, the CDR3 is 16 residues long. CDR3 DNA only is kept here, 48 bases in frame from base 1. V is cut back by 2 bases and J by 4 bases, with 4 bases in the junction unmatched. For CDR1 and CDR2, the germline V gene lists MNHNS and SASEGT. Genomic DNA was extracted from sorted cells for sequencing of the TCRbeta CDR3 region. TCRbeta CDR3 regions were sequenced using the immunoSEQ Assay. Imported from immuneACCESS, the table was reduced by TCRdb to in-frame sequences with V and J called. These copies leave out some clones; in studies compared against another copy, an unresolved V gene accounts for under half, and the cause of the remainder is not known. The sample table shows 65,000 to 80,000 clones, and about 88% are seen once. Jointly, the top ten make up roughly 0.9% of the sample. The trial excluded patients who had a history of autoimmune disease or who were on systemic immunosuppression. Peripheral blood for TCR sequencing was collected from all dose cohorts at baseline, on cycle 4 day 1, and on cycle 7 day 1. The samples were drawn from a first-in-human, open-label, multicenter phase I dose-escalation trial of ivuxolimab. Adults with locally advanced or metastatic head and neck squamous cell, hepatocellular, melanoma or renal cell carcinoma were enrolled in the trial. Before TCR sequencing, CD4+ T cells and CD8+ T cells from peripheral blood were sorted into separate populations.

This clone was observed once. Its recognized antigen is unknown. Per-base qualities were not stored, and no clone one base away is much larger. The paper's findings and limits, for the study overall: The antigen specificity of the clonally expanded peripheral T cells was not determined. In the 0.1-3.0 mg/kg groups, partial responders had among the lowest normalized peripheral clonal expansion, particularly in CD8+ T cells. After ivuxolimab, expanded clones were on average more numerous among CD8+ T cells than among CD4+ T cells. At doses of 0.1 to 3.0 mg/kg, clonal expansion of both CD4+ and CD8+ T cells in blood was seen between baseline and week 6. Low levels of normalized T-cell clonal expansion were also shown by some nonresponding patients.

The sequence derives from an adult with an advanced solid tumor such as melanoma, head and neck, liver or kidney cancer. The specimen was CD4+ or CD8+ T cells sorted from blood, collected in a trial of the OX40 agonist ivuxolimab. The chain is assembled from TRBV6-1 and TRBJ2-2, with 10 bases aligning to TRBD2. Here is the DNA: TGTGCCAGCAGTGAATCTAGCGGGGGACGCACCGGGGAGCTGTTTTTT. Translation gives CASSESSGGRTGELFF.